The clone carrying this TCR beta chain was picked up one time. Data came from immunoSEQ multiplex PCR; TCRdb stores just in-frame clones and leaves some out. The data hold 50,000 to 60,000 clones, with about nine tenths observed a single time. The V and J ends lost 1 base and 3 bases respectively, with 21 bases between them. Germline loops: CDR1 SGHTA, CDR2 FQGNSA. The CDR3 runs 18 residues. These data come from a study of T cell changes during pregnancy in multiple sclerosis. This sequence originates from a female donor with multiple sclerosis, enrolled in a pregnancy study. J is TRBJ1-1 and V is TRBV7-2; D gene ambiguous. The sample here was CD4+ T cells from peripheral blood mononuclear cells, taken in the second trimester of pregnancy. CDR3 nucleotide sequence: TGTGCCAGCAGCTTAGGTTTAGTATCCCGGGGAGGCGACACTGAAGCTTTCTTT. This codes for CASSLGLVSRGGDTEAFF. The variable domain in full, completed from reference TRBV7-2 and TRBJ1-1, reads GAGVSQSPSNKVTEKGKDVELRCDPISGHTALYWYRQSLGQGLEFLIYFQGNSAPDKSGLPSDRFSAERTGGSVSTLTIQRTQQEDSAVYLCASSLGLVSRGGDTEAFFGQGTRLTVV.